Below, one T cell receptor beta chain is given with its context. The sample carries other DNA sequences with the same CDR3. This sample was included in a study of tumour-infiltrating T cells in Burkitt lymphoma. The overall study: Repertoire clonality predicted overall and progression-free survival.

Trimming stripped 1 base from V and 2 bases from J, with 7 bases between. The CDR3 is 14 amino acids. CDR1 and CDR2 (germline): SEHNR, FQNEAQ (reference sequence). Using immunoSEQ multiplex PCR, the repertoire was profiled, and TCRdb retains in-frame clones only, with some absent. This sample has roughly 15,000 clones, with almost 80% found just once. Sequenced: tumor tissue. The clonotype comes from a human donor with diffuse large B-cell lymphoma. The J gene is TRBJ2-3, the V gene TRBV7-9; D gene ambiguous. CDR3 coding DNA: TGTGCCAGCAGCTTAGTAAAGTCCACAGATACGCAGTATTTT. It encodes CASSLVKSTDTQYF.